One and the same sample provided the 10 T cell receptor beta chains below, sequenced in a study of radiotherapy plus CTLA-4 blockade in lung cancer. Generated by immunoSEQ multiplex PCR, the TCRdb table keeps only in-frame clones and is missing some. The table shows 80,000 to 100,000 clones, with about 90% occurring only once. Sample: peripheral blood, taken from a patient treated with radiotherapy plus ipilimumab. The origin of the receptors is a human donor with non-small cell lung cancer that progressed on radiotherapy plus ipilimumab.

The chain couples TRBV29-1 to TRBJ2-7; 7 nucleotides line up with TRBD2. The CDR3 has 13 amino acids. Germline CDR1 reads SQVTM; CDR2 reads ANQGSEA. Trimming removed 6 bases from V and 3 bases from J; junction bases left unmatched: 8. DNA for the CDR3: TGCAGCGTAGCCACTAGCGAAGGCTACGAGCAGTACTTC. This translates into CSVATSEGYEQYF.

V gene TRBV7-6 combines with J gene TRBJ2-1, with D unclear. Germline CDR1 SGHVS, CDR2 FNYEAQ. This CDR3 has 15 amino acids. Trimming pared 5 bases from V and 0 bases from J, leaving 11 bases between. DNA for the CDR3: TGTGCCAGCAGCCGGCAGGCGAGCTCCTACAATGAGCAGTTCTTC. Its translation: CASSRQASSYNEQFF.

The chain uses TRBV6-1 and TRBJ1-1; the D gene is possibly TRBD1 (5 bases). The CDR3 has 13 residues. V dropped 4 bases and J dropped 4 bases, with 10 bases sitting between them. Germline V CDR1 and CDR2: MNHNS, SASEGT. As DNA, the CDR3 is TGTGCCAGCAGTGCGGGGCAGACCACTGAAGCTTTCTTT. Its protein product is CASSAGQTTEAFF.

The CDR3 DNA is TGTGCCACCAGCAGAGTTACTAGCGGGGGTTACAATGAGCAGTTCTTC. Translating it yields CATSRVTSGGYNEQFF. The chain has TRBV15 and TRBJ2-1, with 11 bases that match TRBD2. Trimming at V came to 1 base and at J to 4 bases, leaving 3 bases not matched to a gene. CDR1 and CDR2 from the germline V gene are LNHNV and YYDKDF (reference sequence). The CDR3 loop spans 16 amino acids. Looking up the rest from reference TRBV15 and TRBJ2-1 gives the full variable domain: DAMVIQNPRYQVTQFGKPVTLSCSQTLNHNVMYWYQQKSSQAPKLLFHYYDKDFNNEADTPDNFQSRRPNTSFCFLDIRSPGLGDTAMYLCATSRVTSGGYNEQFFGPGTRLTVL.

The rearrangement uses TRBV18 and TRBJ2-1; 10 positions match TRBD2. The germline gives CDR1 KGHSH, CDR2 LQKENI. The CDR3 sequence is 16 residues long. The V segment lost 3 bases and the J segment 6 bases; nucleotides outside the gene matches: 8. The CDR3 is CASSPLLAGTGNEQFF. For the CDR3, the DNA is TGTGCCAGCTCACCTCTACTAGCGGGGACGGGCAATGAGCAGTTCTTC.

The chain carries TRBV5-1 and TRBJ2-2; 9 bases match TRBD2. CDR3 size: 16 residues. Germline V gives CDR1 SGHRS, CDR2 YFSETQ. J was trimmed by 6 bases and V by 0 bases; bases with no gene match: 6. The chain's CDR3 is CASSLEGSGSAGELFF. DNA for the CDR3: TGCGCCAGCAGCTTGGAAGGTAGCGGGAGCGCCGGGGAGCTGTTTTTT.

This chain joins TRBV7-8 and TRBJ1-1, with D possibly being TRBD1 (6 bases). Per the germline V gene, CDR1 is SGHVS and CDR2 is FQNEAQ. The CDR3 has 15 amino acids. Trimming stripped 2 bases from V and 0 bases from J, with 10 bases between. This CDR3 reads CASSLWGTLNTEAFF. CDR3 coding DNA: TGTGCCAGCAGCTTATGGGGGACACTGAACACTGAAGCTTTCTTT.

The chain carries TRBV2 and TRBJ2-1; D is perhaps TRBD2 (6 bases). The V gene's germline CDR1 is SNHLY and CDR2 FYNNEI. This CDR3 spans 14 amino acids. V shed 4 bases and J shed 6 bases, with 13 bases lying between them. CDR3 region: CASSVTGGINEQFF. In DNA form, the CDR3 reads TGTGCCAGCAGTGTGACGGGCGGGATCAATGAGCAGTTCTTC.

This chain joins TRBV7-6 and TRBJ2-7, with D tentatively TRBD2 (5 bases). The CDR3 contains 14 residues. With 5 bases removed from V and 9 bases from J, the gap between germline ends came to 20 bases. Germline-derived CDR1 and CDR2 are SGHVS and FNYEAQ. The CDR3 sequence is CASSPGGPYGGQYF. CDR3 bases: TGTGCCAGCAGCCCCGGCGGCCCCTACGGAGGGCAGTACTTC.

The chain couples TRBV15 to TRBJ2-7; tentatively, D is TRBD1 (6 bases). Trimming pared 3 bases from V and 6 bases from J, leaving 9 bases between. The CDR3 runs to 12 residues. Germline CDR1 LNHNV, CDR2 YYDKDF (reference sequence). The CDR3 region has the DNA TGTGCCACCAGCAGCTCAGGGGTCGAGCAGTACTTC. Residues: CATSSSGVEQYF.